Below are 23 T cell receptor beta chains sequenced from a single sample in a study of radiotherapy plus CTLA-4 blockade in lung cancer. TCRdb's copy holds only in-frame clones and misses some; the assay was immunoSEQ multiplex PCR. This table has over 100,000 clones, just under 90% appearing once. Sequencing used peripheral blood, obtained from a patient treated with radiotherapy plus ipilimumab. These receptors originate from a human donor with non-small cell lung cancer that progressed on radiotherapy plus ipilimumab.

CDR3 protein: CASSVGTGNYGYTF. CDR3 DNA sequence: TGTGCCAGCAGCGTAGGAACAGGAAACTATGGCTACACCTTC. V usage is TRBV9 and J usage is TRBJ1-2; tentatively, D is TRBD1 (5 bases). Germline-derived CDR1 and CDR2 are SGDLS and YYNGEE. The CDR3 has 14 residues. V shed 0 bases and J shed 2 bases, with 8 bases lying between them.

The gene calls are TRBV9 and TRBJ2-1; possible D gene TRBD2, 6 bases. The germline V gene has CDR1 SGDLS and CDR2 YYNGEE. This CDR3 has 16 amino acids. V was trimmed by 4 bases and J by 0 bases, leaving 14 bases between them. The CDR3 DNA reads as TGTGCCAGCAGCAGGGCTAGCGATTCCTCCTACAATGAGCAGTTCTTC. Protein product: CASSRASDSSYNEQFF.

This chain connects TRBV5-8 to TRBJ1-1; 7 bases match TRBD1. This CDR3 comprises 15 residues. The germline V gene encodes CDR1 SGHTS and CDR2 YDEGEE. J lost 4 bases, V lost 4 bases, and 10 bases had no gene match. CDR3 residues: CASSPRTGRSTEAFF. The DNA of the CDR3 is TGTGCCAGCAGCCCCCGGACAGGTCGAAGCACTGAAGCTTTCTTT. The entire variable domain, with the rest obtained from reference TRBV5-8 and TRBJ1-1, is as follows: EAGVTQSPTHLIKTRGQQATLRCSPISGHTSVYWYQQALGLGLQFLLWYDEGEERNRGNFPPRFSGRQFPNYSSELNVNALELEDSALYLCASSPRTGRSTEAFFGQGTRLTVV.

For the CDR3, the DNA is TGTGCCAGCAGGGGGGGACTAGCGGGATCGTACGAGCAGTACTTC. Translated: CASRGGLAGSYEQYF. The chain employs TRBV6-6 and TRBJ2-7; 13 bases line up with TRBD2. Germline CDR1 MNHNY, CDR2 SVGAGI (reference sequence). The junction had 6 bases not matched to a gene; V was cut back by 6 bases and J by 4 bases. This CDR3 contains 15 residues.

In the case of this clone: Other DNA sequences from this sample encode an identical CDR3 as well. V gene TRBV2 combines with J gene TRBJ2-7, with TRBD2 matching 9 bases. Germline V gene sequence: CDR1 SNHLY, CDR2 FYNNEI. This CDR3 has 14 amino acids. V gave up 4 bases and J gave up 6 bases; unmatched junction bases: 7. CDR3 region: CASSGLAGLGEQYF. The CDR3 DNA is TGTGCCAGCAGTGGGCTAGCGGGACTAGGCGAGCAGTACTTC.

The chain combines TRBV10-2 with TRBJ2-2; 8 nucleotides agree with TRBD1. This CDR3 has 14 amino acids. V shed 4 bases, J shed 4 bases, and the junction held 2 bases outside the gene matches. In germline, CDR1 is WSHSY, CDR2 SAAADI. The CDR3 coding sequence is TGCGCCAGCAGTGTGACAGGGGTCACCGGGGAGCTGTTTTTT. It is translated as CASSVTGVTGELFF.

This chain uses TRBV6-1 with TRBJ1-1; D is undetermined. Germline V gene lookup returns CDR1 MNHNS and CDR2 SASEGT. Trimming removed 6 bases at V and 4 bases at J, with 12 bases between. The CDR3 extends over 13 amino acids. The CDR3, as DNA: TGTGCCAGCAGCCGACGGGGAAGCACTGAAGCTTTCTTT. It yields the protein CASSRRGSTEAFF.

The chain joins TRBV2 to TRBJ1-1, with TRBD1 as a possible D gene (6 bases). The V gene's germline CDR1 is SNHLY and CDR2 FYNNEI. The ends were cut back, 3 bases at V and 0 bases at J, with 14 bases in the middle. The CDR3 covers 16 residues. CDR3 protein: CASSEVQGPLNTEAFF. CDR3 nucleotides: TGTGCCAGCAGTGAGGTCCAGGGGCCCCTGAACACTGAAGCTTTCTTT.

The CDR3 region has the DNA TGTGCCACCAGCAAAACAGCGAACACTGAAGCTTTCTTT. Translating gives CATSKTANTEAFF. V is TRBV15 and J is TRBJ1-1; D is undetermined. The germline V gene encodes CDR1 LNHNV and CDR2 YYDKDF (reference sequence). CDR3 length: 13 residues. The V end lost 4 bases, the J end lost 1 base, and 7 bases lay between the germline ends.

V gene TRBV2 combines with J gene TRBJ2-2; D is tentatively TRBD1 or TRBD2 (5 bases each). Germline V gives CDR1 SNHLY, CDR2 FYNNEI. Trimming pared 9 bases from V and 0 bases from J, leaving 11 bases between. This CDR3 spans 14 amino acids. Here the CDR3 reads CASTGTSNTGELFF. Here the CDR3 DNA reads TGTGCCAGTACCGGGACGTCGAACACCGGGGAGCTGTTTTTT.

The chain employs TRBV6-1 and TRBJ1-2; D is unresolved. The germline V and J ends were trimmed by 6 bases and 7 bases, with 15 bases remaining between them. From germline, CDR1 is MNHNS and CDR2 SASEGT. The CDR3 is 13 amino acids. The CDR3 region is CASRKSGIFGYTF. The CDR3 bases are TGTGCCAGCAGGAAAAGTGGGATCTTTGGCTACACCTTC.

The chain is built from TRBV5-1 and TRBJ2-5; weak D call: TRBD2 (6 bases). CDR1 and CDR2 from the germline V gene are SGHRS and YFSETQ. The CDR3 extends over 14 amino acids. Trimming stripped 5 bases from V and 2 bases from J, with 13 bases between. DNA for the CDR3: TGCGCCAGCAGACAAACTAGCTCGCAAGAGACCCAGTACTTC. Translated, it gives CASRQTSSQETQYF.

This chain uses TRBV21-1 with TRBJ1-1. TRBV21-1 is a pseudogene locus. The CDR3 consists of 14 residues. In nucleotides, the CDR3 is TGTGCCAGCAGCAAAGTGACCTTGAACACTGAAGCTTTCTTT. Translating it yields CASSKVTLNTEAFF.

The CDR3 coding sequence is TGTGCCAGCAGTGTGGGCTACTCCTACGAGCAGTACTTC. This gives the protein CASSVGYSYEQYF. The chain combines TRBV2 with TRBJ2-7; D is undetermined. The V gene's germline CDR1 is SNHLY and CDR2 FYNNEI. The CDR3 has 13 residues. The V and J ends lost 4 bases and 0 bases respectively, with 7 bases between them.

This clone appeared once. The chain joins TRBV19 to TRBJ1-4; no firm D call. The germline gives CDR1 LNHDA, CDR2 SQIVND (reference sequence). The CDR3 is 16 residues long. The V end lost 4 bases, the J end lost 0 bases, and 12 bases lay between the germline ends. CDR3 nucleotides: TGTGCCAGTAGTACATTACATGTTGCAACTAATGAAAAACTGTTTTTT. Translating gives CASSTLHVATNEKLFF.

The genes are TRBV19 and TRBJ1-5; D might be TRBD1 (6 bases). The germline V and J ends were trimmed by 2 bases and 7 bases, with 12 bases remaining between them. This CDR3 comprises 14 residues. Germline V lookup: CDR1 LNHDA, CDR2 SQIVND (reference sequence). In nucleotides, the CDR3 is TGTGCCAGTAGTATAAGGGGGGACCCCCAGCCCCAGCATTTT. Encoded protein: CASSIRGDPQPQHF. The entire variable domain, with the rest obtained from reference TRBV19 and TRBJ1-5, is as follows: DGGITQSPKYLFRKEGQNVTLSCEQNLNHDAMYWYRQDPGQGLRLIYYSQIVNDFQKGDIAEGYSVSREKKESFPLTVTSAQKNPTAFYLCASSIRGDPQPQHFGDGTRLSIL.

V is TRBV7-3 and J is TRBJ1-1; D might be TRBD1 (5 bases). Germline V CDR1 and CDR2: SGHTA, FQGTGA. The germline V and J ends were trimmed by 5 bases and 5 bases, with 12 bases remaining between them. The CDR3 length is 13 residues. The CDR3 DNA follows: TGTGCCAGCAGCCGGGGCGGTTTAACTGAAGCTTTCTTT. Translation gives CASSRGGLTEAFF.

The chain carries TRBV9 and TRBJ1-2; D unclear. Germline assignment: CDR1 SGDLS and CDR2 YYNGEE. This CDR3 is 14 amino acids long. Trimming cost V 6 bases and J 4 bases, with 16 bases left between them. CDR3 nucleotide sequence: TGTGCCAGCAACCTGGACGCGGCTGGCTATGGCTACACCTTC. It is translated as CASNLDAAGYGYTF.

The chain combines TRBV6-5 with TRBJ2-1; D remains ambiguous. In germline, CDR1 is MNHEY, CDR2 SVGAGI. The CDR3 extends over 14 amino acids. Trimming pared 0 bases from V and 8 bases from J, leaving 11 bases between. DNA for the CDR3: TGTGCCAGCAGTTACTCAAATAAGTGGGATGAGCAGTTCTTC. As protein: CASSYSNKWDEQFF.

The J gene is TRBJ2-7, the V gene TRBV6-1; maybe TRBD1 (5 bases). The V gene's germline CDR1 is MNHNS and CDR2 SASEGT. The CDR3 has 13 residues. V was shortened by 7 bases and J by 5 bases, with 15 bases between the two germline ends. The CDR3 spells CASIGVKANEQYF. As DNA, the CDR3 is TGTGCCAGCATAGGGGTTAAGGCGAACGAGCAGTACTTC.

The chain combines TRBV5-4 with TRBJ2-5, with 10 bases lining up with TRBD2. J was trimmed by 5 bases and V by 4 bases; bases with no gene match: 14. CDR3 length: 17 residues. The V gene's germline CDR1 is SGHNT and CDR2 YYREEE (reference sequence). Here the CDR3 DNA reads TGTGCCAGCAGCGGGGGGCCTAGCGGGAGTAGAGGGGAGACCCAGTACTTC. The encoded protein is CASSGGPSGSRGETQYF.

The chain carries TRBV6-1 and TRBJ2-7; D gene unclear. V was clipped by 7 bases and J by 4 bases, with 8 bases between them. This CDR3 comprises 11 residues. Germline CDR1 reads MNHNS; CDR2 reads SASEGT. The CDR3 DNA sequence: TGTGCCAGCAAGGATTGGTACGAGCAGTACTTC. Encoded protein: CASKDWYEQYF.

The rearrangement uses TRBV18 and TRBJ2-7; 8 nucleotides agree with TRBD2. V was clipped by 3 bases and J by 6 bases; unmatched bases: 13. Germline assignment: CDR1 KGHSH and CDR2 LQKENI. The CDR3 has 16 residues. CDR3 nucleotides: TGTGCCAGCTCACCCCTAGGGGGGGGACTAGATCTCGAGCAGTACTTC. Translated: CASSPLGGGLDLEQYF.